This TCR beta chain was sequenced for a study of T cells after yellow fever vaccination. As TCR cDNA was made by 5'RACE template switching, a universal primer site and UMIs were added. MiXCR, applied by TCRdb to the 5' RACE reads, yields one record per CDR3 protein. The sample lists some 550,000 distinct CDR3 sequences, about 19% occurring once. CDR1 is KGHSH and CDR2 is LQKENI in the germline V gene. Deletions cut 2 bases from V and 0 bases from J, with 11 bases between. This CDR3 is 16 amino acids long. This clonotype showed up just a few times. As yet, its antigen is unknown. Broader study findings: Though it reached lower strength, the secondary response hit its peak faster, day 5 versus 15.

V and J are TRBV18 and TRBJ2-1; unclear D gene. The material sequenced was PBMCs, taken 15 days after the yellow fever booster vaccination. This TCR came from a man aged 25 to 40 who received the YFV17D yellow fever vaccine. CDR3 in DNA: TGTGCCAGCTCACCAGTTCGCCCGAGCTCCTACAATGAGCAGTTCTTC. Residues: CASSPVRPSSYNEQFF.